Below, 12 T cell receptor beta chains from the same sample are listed, as sequenced in a study of response to subunit inactivated influenza vaccine (dated by TCRdb to 2017 to 2018). Library prep was done by RT-PCR. This sample was sequenced with an Illumina HiSeq 2500. Through fastp at Q25 and MiXCR, TCRdb rebuilt clones from the public reads, retaining in-frame beta chains. One record per CDR3 amino acid sequence lists the most common genes and DNA. The sample table contains 650,000 to 800,000 distinct CDR3 sequences; only one count was recorded for around 18% of them. The top ten constitute under 13% of the sample. Sequencing was performed on PBMCs from blood, taken roughly 5 days after vaccination. Every receptor here comes from a man in his fifties who received an inactivated influenza vaccine. Donor details come from another sample of the same person, matched by shared clones.

This CDR3 is CASSYPPTYEQYF. Here the CDR3 DNA reads TGTGCCAGCAGTTACCCACCTACCTACGAGCAGTACTTC. V and J are TRBV6-5 and TRBJ2-7; D remains ambiguous. V lost 2 bases and J 2 bases, leaving 7 bases between the germline ends. CDR1 and CDR2 (germline): MNHEY, SVGAGI. The CDR3 extends over 13 amino acids.

V usage is TRBV19 and J usage is TRBJ1-1; maybe TRBD1 (6 bases). The CDR3 totals 15 residues. Germline V lookup: CDR1 LNHDA, CDR2 SQIVND (reference sequence). The V end lost 4 bases, the J end lost 7 bases, and 19 bases lay between the germline ends. The chain's CDR3 is CASSTYTGTNGEAFF. CDR3 sequence (DNA): TGTGCCAGTAGTACCTATACAGGGACGAACGGTGAAGCTTTCTTT. The complete variable domain, with remaining parts taken from reference TRBV19 and TRBJ1-1, reads DGGITQSPKYLFRKEGQNVTLSCEQNLNHDAMYWYRQDPGQGLRLIYYSQIVNDFQKGDIAEGYSVSREKKESFPLTVTSAQKNPTAFYLCASSTYTGTNGEAFFGQGTRLTVV.

This clonotype has just a few counts. The chain couples TRBV6-2 or TRBV6-3 to TRBJ1-5; D gene ambiguous. Trimming shortened V by 2 bases and J by 4 bases, and 3 bases separated the two germline ends. The CDR3 spans 12 residues. The germline gives CDR1 MNHEY, CDR2 SVGEGT. The CDR3 coding sequence is TGTGCCAGCAGTTACGCGAATCAGCCCCAGCATTTT. Encoded protein: CASSYANQPQHF.

This clonotype was detected ten times or more. The chain carries TRBV12-3 or TRBV12-4 and TRBJ2-3; the D is unclear. CDR3 length equals 12 residues. Between the trimmed V and J ends, which lost 8 bases and 4 bases, there was a span of 10 bases. The CDR3 is CASGPTADTQYF. CDR3 bases: TGTGCCAGCGGACCAACAGCAGATACGCAGTATTTT.

This chain links TRBV4-1 with TRBJ2-1; weak D call: TRBD1 (6 bases). V was pared by 1 base and J by 9 bases, with 16 bases between. The CDR3 sequence is 15 residues long. The germline V gene encodes CDR1 MGHRA and CDR2 YSYEKL. The CDR3 is CASSQVGGEGGEQFF. The DNA for the CDR3 is TGCGCCAGCAGCCAAGTTGGAGGCGAAGGGGGTGAGCAGTTCTTC.

Ten or more counts support this clonotype. The chain joins TRBV29-1 to TRBJ2-1, with 10 bases matching TRBD2. Trimming took 1 base from V and 9 from J; bases not matched to a gene: 9. The CDR3 is made up of 15 amino acids. The germline CDR1 and CDR2 sequences are SQVTM and ANQGSEA. CDR3 coding DNA: TGCAGCGTTGAAGGAGCGGGGGGGCCGCTGGGTGAGCAGTTCTTC. Its translation: CSVEGAGGPLGEQFF.

CDR3 sequence reads: CATQGVEYTGELFF. In nucleotides, the CDR3 is TGTGCCACACAGGGAGTAGAATACACCGGGGAGCTGTTTTTT. This chain links TRBV7-9 with TRBJ2-2, with D perhaps matching TRBD1 (6 bases). V was trimmed by 10 bases and J by 3 bases, leaving 15 bases between them. CDR3 size: 14 residues. Germline CDR1 is SEHNR and CDR2 is FQNEAQ (reference sequence).

In its sample, this clonotype was seen a few times. This rearrangement joins TRBV20-1 to TRBJ2-3; TRBD2 is a possible D gene (5 bases). The CDR3 has 18 amino acids. Germline CDR1 DFQATT, CDR2 SNEGSKA (reference sequence). The germline V and J ends were trimmed by 0 bases and 0 bases, with 19 bases remaining between them. The CDR3 here is CSARDFRISGTSTDTQYF. In DNA form, the CDR3 reads TGCAGTGCTAGAGACTTTCGGATCAGCGGAACTAGCACAGATACGCAGTATTTT.

This clonotype has a handful of counts. The chain is built from TRBV3-1 and TRBJ2-5; the D is unclear. Looked up from germline, CDR1 is LGHDT and CDR2 is YNNKEL (reference sequence). V was pared by 0 bases and J by 5 bases, with 13 bases between. This CDR3 spans 15 amino acids. This chain's CDR3 is CASSQDQLRSETQYF. CDR3 bases: TGTGCCAGCAGCCAAGATCAGTTGAGGTCTGAGACCCAGTACTTC.

The chain carries TRBV6-2 or TRBV6-3 and TRBJ2-1; D not resolved. Germline CDR1 reads MNHEY; CDR2 reads SVGEGT. The CDR3 covers 16 residues. V was shortened by 7 bases and J by 0 bases, with 16 bases between the two germline ends. The CDR3 region is CASTARVLLSYNEQFF. The CDR3 DNA reads as TGTGCCAGCACCGCGCGTGTGCTACTCTCCTACAATGAGCAGTTCTTC.

This clonotype was observed a handful of times. J is TRBJ1-6 and V is TRBV10-2; unclear D gene. From germline, CDR1 is WSHSY and CDR2 SAAADI. This CDR3 contains 14 residues. V lost 4 bases, J lost 5 bases, and 9 bases lay in between. The CDR3 spells CASSGQADNSPLHF. CDR3 DNA: TGCGCCAGCAGTGGTCAGGCCGATAATTCACCCCTCCACTTT.

This clonotype occurred a few times. The chain couples TRBV6-2 or TRBV6-3 to TRBJ2-1; TRBD2 is a possible D gene (5 bases). CDR1 is MNHEY, CDR2 SVGEGT, per germline. The CDR3 spans 13 residues. Trimming shortened V by 8 bases and J by 7 bases, and 15 bases separated the two germline ends. DNA of the CDR3: TGTGCCAGCGAACGGGTAATAGCGAATGAGCAGTTCTTC. Amino acid sequence: CASERVIANEQFF.